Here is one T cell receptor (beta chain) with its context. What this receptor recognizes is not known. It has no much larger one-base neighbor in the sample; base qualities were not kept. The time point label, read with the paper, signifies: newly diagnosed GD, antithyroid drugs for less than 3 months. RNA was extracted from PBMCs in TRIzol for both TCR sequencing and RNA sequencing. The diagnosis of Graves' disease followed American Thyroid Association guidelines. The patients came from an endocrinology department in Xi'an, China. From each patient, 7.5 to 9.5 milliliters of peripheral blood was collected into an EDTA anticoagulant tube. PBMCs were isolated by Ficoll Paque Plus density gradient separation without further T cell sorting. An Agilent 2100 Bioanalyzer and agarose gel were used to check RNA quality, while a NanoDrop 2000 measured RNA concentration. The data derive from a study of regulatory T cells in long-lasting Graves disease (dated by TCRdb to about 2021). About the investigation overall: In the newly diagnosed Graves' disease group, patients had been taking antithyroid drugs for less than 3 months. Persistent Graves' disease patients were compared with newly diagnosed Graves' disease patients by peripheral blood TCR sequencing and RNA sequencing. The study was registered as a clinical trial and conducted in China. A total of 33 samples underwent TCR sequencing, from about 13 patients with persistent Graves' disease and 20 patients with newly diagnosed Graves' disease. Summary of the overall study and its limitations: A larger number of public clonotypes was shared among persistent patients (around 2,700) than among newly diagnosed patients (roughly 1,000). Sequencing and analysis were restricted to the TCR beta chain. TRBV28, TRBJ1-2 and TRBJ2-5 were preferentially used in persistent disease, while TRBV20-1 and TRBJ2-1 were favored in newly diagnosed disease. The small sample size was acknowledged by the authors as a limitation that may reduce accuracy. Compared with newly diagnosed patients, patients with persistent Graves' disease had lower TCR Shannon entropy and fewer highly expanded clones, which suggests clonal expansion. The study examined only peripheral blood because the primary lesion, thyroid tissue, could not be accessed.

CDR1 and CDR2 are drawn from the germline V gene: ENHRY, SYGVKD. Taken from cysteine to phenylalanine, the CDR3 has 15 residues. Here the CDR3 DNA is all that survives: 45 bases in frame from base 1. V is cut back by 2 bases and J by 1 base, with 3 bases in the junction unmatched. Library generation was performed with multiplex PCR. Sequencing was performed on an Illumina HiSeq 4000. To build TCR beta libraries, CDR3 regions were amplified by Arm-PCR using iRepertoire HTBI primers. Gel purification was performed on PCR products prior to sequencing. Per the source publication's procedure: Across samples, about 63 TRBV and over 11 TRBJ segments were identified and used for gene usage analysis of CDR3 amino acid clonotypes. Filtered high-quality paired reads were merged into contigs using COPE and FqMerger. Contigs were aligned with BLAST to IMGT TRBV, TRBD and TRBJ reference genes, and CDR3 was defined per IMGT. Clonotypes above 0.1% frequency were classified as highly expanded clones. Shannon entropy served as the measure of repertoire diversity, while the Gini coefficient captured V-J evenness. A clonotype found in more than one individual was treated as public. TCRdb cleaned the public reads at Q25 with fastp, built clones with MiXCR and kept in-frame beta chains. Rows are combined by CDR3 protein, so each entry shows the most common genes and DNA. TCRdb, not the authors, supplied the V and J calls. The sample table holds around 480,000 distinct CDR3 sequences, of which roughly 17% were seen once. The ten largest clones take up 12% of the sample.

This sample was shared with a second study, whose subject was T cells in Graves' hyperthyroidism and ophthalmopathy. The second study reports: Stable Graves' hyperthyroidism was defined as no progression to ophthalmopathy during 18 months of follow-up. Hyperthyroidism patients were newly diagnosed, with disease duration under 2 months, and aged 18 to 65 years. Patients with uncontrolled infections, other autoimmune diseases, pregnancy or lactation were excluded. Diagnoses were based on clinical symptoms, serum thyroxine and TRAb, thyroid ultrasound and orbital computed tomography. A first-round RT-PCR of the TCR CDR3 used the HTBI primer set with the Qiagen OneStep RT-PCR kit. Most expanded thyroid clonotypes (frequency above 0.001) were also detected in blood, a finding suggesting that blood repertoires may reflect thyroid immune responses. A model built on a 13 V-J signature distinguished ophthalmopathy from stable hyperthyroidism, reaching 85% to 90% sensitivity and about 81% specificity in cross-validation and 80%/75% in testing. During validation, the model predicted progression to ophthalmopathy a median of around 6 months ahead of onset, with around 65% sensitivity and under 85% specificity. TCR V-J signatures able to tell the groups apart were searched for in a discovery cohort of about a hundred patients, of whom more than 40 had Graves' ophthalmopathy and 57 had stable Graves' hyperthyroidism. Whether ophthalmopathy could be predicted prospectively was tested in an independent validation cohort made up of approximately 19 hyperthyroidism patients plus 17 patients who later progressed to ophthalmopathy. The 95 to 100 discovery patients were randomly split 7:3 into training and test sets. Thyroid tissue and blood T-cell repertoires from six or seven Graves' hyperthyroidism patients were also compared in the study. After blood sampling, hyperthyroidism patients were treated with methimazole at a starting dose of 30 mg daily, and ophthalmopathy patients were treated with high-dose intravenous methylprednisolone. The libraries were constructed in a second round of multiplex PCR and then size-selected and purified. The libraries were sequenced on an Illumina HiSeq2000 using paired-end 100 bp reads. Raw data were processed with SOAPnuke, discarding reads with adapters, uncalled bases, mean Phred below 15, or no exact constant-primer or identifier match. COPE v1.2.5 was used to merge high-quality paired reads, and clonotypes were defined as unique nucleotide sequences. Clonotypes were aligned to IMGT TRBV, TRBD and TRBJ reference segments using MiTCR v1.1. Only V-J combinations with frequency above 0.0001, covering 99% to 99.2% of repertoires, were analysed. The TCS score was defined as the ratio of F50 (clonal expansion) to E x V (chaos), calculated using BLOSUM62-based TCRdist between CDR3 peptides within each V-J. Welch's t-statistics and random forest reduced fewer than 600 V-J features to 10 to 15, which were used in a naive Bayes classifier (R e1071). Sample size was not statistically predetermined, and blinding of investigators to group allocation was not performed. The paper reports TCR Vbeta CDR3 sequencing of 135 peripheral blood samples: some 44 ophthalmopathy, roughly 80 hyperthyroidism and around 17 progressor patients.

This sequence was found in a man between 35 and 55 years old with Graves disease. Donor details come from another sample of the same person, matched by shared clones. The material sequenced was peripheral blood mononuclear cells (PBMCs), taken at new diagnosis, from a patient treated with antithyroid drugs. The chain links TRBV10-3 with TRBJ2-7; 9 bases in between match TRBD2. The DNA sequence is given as TGTGCCATCAGTGAGGGAGCGGGAGGATCCTACGAGCAGTACTTC. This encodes CAISEGAGGSYEQYF.